This T cell receptor beta chain was found in a study of cytomegalovirus exposure and HLA in healthy donors. Turning to this clone: Its antigen is undetermined.

Trimming took 5 bases from V and 5 from J; bases not matched to a gene: 6. The germline V gene has CDR1 MDHEN and CDR2 SYDVKM. The CDR3 consists of 15 residues. PCR employed 60 Vbeta and 13 Jbeta primers. Method: immunoSEQ multiplex PCR; TCRdb's copy keeps in-frame clones and lacks some. This sample's table has under 200,000 clones. Study results and caveats: Clonal expansion, a later analysis showed, was greater in HLA-associated TCR beta chains than in equally common others. Association of some 18,000 TCR beta sequences with HLA alleles was found at 0.05 false discovery rate in a later analysis.

Material: PBMCs. The chain recombines TRBV28 with TRBJ1-1; 12 bases map to TRBD1. This TCR came from a man aged 25 to 40 in good health and CMV-seronegative. The CDR3 bases are TGTGCCAGCAGTCCCTGGGACAGGGGGCGTACTGAAGCTTTCTTT. Encoded protein: CASSPWDRGRTEAFF.